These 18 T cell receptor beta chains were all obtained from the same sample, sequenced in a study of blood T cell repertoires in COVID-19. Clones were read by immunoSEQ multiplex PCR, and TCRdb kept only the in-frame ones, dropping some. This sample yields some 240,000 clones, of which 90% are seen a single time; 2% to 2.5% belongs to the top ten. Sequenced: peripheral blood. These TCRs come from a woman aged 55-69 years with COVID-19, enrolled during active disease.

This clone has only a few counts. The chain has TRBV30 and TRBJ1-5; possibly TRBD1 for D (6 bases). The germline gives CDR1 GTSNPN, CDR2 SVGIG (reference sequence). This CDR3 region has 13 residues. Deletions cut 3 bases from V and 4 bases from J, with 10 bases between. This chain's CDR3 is CAWRGTSNQPQHF. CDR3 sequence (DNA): TGTGCCTGGAGGGGGACATCTAATCAGCCCCAGCATTTT.

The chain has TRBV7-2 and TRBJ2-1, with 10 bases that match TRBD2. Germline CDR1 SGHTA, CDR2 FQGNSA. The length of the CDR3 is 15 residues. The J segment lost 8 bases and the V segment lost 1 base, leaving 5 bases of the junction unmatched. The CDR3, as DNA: TGTGCCAGCAGCTTAGTAGCGGGGGGCGGGGATGAGCAGTTCTTC. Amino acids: CASSLVAGGGDEQFF.

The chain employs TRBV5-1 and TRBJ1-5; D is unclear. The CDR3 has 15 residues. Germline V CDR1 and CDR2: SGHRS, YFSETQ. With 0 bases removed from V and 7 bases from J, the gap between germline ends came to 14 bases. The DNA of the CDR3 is TGCGCCAGCAGCTTGGACCCACACGGAGGGCAGCCCCAGCATTTT. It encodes CASSLDPHGGQPQHF.

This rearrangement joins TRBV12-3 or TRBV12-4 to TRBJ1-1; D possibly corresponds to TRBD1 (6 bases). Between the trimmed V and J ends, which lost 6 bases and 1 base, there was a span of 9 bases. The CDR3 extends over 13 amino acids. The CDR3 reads CASRRGSNTEAFF. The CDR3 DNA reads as TGTGCCAGCAGGAGGGGGTCGAACACTGAAGCTTTCTTT.

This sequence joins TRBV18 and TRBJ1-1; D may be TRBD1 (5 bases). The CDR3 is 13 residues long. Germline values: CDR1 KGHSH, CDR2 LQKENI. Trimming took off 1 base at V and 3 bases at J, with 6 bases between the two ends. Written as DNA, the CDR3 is TGTGCCAGCTCACCACGACAGCACACTGAAGCTTTCTTT. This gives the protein CASSPRQHTEAFF.

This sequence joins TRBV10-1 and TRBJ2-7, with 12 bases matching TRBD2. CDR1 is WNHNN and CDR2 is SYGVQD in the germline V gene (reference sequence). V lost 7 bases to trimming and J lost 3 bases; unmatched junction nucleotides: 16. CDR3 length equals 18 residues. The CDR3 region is CASTLFETSGGDNYEQYF. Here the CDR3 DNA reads TGCGCCAGCACCCTTTTCGAGACTAGCGGGGGAGATAACTACGAGCAGTACTTC.

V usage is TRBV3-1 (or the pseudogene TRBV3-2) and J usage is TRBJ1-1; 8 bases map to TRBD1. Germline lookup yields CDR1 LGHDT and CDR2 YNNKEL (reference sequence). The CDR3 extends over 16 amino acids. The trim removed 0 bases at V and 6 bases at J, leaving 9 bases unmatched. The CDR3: CASSQDGGQGGPEAFF. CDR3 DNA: TGTGCCAGCAGCCAAGATGGTGGACAGGGAGGGCCTGAAGCTTTCTTT.

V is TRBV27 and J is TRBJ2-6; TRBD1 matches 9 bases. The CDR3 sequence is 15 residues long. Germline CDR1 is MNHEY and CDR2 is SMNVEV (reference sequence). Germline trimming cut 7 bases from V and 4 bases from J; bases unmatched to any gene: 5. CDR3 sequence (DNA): TGTGCCAGCAAAAGGACAGGGGTAGGGGCCAACGTCCTGACTTTC. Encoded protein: CASKRTGVGANVLTF. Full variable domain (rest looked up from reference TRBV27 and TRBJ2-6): EAQVTQNPRYLITVTGKKLTVTCSQNMNHEYMSWYRQDPGLGLRQIYYSMNVEVTDKGDVPEGYKVSRKEKRNFPLILESPSPNQTSLYFCASKRTGVGANVLTFGAGSRLTVL.

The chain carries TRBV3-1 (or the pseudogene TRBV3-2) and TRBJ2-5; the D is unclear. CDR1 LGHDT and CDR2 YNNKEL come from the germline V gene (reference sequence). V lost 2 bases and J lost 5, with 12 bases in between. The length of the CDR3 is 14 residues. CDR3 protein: CASSQNRLWETQYF. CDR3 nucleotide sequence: TGTGCCAGCAGCCAAAACCGGTTATGGGAGACCCAGTACTTC.

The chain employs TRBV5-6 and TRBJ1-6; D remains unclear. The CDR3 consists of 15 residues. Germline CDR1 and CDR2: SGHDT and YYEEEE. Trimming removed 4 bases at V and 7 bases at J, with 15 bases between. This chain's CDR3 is CASSTTGVSNSPLHF. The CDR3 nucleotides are TGTGCCAGCAGCACTACCGGTGTATCAAATTCACCCCTCCACTTT.

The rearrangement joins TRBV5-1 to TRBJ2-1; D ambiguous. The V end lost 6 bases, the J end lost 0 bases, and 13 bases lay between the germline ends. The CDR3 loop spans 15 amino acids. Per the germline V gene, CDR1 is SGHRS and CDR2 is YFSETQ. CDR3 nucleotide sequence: TGCGCCAGCATCGAGACTGGTAGCTCCTACAATGAGCAGTTCTTC. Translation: CASIETGSSYNEQFF.

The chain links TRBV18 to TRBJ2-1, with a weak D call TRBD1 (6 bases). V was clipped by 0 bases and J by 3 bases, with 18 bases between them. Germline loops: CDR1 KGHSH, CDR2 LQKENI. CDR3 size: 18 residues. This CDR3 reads CASSPPAVTGAFYNEQFF. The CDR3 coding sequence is TGTGCCAGCTCACCACCTGCTGTGACAGGAGCCTTCTACAATGAGCAGTTCTTC.

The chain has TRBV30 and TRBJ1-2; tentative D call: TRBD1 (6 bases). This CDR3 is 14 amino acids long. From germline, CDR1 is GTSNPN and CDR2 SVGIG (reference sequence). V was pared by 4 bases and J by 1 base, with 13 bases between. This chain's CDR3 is CAWTPTGSNYGYTF. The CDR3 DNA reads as TGTGCCTGGACCCCCACAGGGAGTAACTATGGCTACACCTTC.

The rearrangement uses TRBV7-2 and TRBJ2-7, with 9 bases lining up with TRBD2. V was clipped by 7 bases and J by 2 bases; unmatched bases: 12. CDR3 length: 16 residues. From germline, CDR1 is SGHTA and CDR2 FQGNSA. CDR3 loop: CASNVPRAGGTYEQYF. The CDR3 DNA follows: TGTGCCAGCAACGTCCCCCGGGCGGGGGGGACCTACGAGCAGTACTTC.

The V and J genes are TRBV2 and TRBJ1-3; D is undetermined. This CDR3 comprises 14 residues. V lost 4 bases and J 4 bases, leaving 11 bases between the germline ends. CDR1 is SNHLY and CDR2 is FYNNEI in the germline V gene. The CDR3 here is CASSGEYLGNTIYF. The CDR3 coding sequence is TGTGCCAGCAGTGGGGAGTACCTGGGAAACACCATATATTTT.

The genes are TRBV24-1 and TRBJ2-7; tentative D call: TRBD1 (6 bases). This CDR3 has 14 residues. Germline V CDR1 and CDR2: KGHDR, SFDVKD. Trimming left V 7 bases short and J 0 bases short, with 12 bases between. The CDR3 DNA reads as TGTGCCACCAGCAGGACAGTAATCTCCTACGAGCAGTACTTC. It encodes CATSRTVISYEQYF.

The CDR3 bases are TGTGCCAGCAGCTTGACAGGGAATGACTATGGCTACACCTTC. Translating gives CASSLTGNDYGYTF. The chain carries TRBV5-5 and TRBJ1-2; a weak D match, TRBD1 (6 bases). V was cut by 1 base and J by 3 bases, with 10 bases left in between. The CDR3 has 14 residues. Per the germline V gene, CDR1 is SGHKS and CDR2 is YYEKEE (reference sequence).

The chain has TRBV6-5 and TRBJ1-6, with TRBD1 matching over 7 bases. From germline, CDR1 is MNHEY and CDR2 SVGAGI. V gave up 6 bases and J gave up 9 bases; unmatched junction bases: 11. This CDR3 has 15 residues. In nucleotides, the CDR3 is TGTGCCAGCAGCTGGCGACAGGGAAGTTCTTCACCCCTCCACTTT. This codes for CASSWRQGSSSPLHF.